The source of this TCR beta chain is a study of blood T cell repertoires in COVID-19. In the source study's methods: Reference gene primer amplification yielded estimated nucleated cell counts. Assay: immunoSEQ multiplex PCR; the TCRdb copy retains only in-frame clones and omits some. The V and J calls and clone size come from that table; D and trimming were worked out from the DNA. The repertoire holds some 96,000 clones, more than 75% seen once, with over 7% in the top ten. In this sample, this clone turned up a few times. The germline V gene has CDR1 MNHEY and CDR2 SVGAGI. CDR3 length equals 15 residues. V dropped 4 bases and J dropped 7; count of bases not matched to a gene: 9.

This sequence originates from a man aged 25-45 years in a cohort sampled during active COVID-19. This chain links TRBV6-5 with TRBJ2-2; 7 bases agree with TRBD2. Input material: peripheral blood. This chain's CDR3 is CASSSPWGGNGELFF. The CDR3 DNA is TGTGCCAGCAGTTCCCCGTGGGGGGGGAACGGGGAGCTGTTTTTT.